The 13 T cell receptor beta chains below come from one sample, sequenced in a study of Ad26.COV2.S vaccination and SARS-CoV-2 variants (dated by TCRdb to 2020 to 2023). Sample treatment or condition, as interpreted from the label and publication: around 19 received Ad26.COV2.S at low or high dose, single or two shots; roughly five received placebo; per-sample allocation not given. Repertoires of vaccine and placebo recipients were sequenced from samples collected on day 63 after the first injection. Libraries were prepared through the immunoSEQ multiplex PCR assay. Here the immuneACCESS table is served through TCRdb, limited to in-frame sequences with V and J called. Missing clones are a known gap in these copies; in checked studies unresolved V genes cover under half, and the rest lacks a known reason. The sample profile shows a few hundred thousand clones; around 82% of them were found once. The ten largest account for around 7.4% of the sample.

Specimen: peripheral blood, collected in a trial of Ad26.COV2.S vaccine versus placebo. All receptors derive from a person between 18 and 60 years old who received the Ad26.COV2.S COVID-19 vaccine or a placebo.

V gene TRBV4-3 combines with J gene TRBJ2-7, with D possibly matching TRBD2 (6 bases). The CDR3 extends over 16 amino acids. The ends were cut back, 0 bases at V and 0 bases at J, with 12 bases in the middle. CDR1 LGHNA and CDR2 YSLEER come from the germline V gene. In DNA form, the CDR3 reads TGCGCCAGCAGCCAAGAACCTGCGGGATCCTCCTACGAGCAGTACTTC. Protein: CASSQEPAGSSYEQYF.

The J gene is TRBJ2-7, the V gene TRBV19, with D tentatively TRBD1 (7 bases). Trimming left V 5 bases short and J 7 bases short, with 18 bases between. This CDR3 has 14 amino acids. Germline loops: CDR1 LNHDA, CDR2 SQIVND (reference sequence). CDR3 DNA: TGTGCCAGTAGTTTTGGAGGGGGCCGTGGAGAGCAGTACTTC. This encodes CASSFGGGRGEQYF.

CDR3 protein: CASSLSGQALSTDTQYF. CDR3 coding DNA: TGTGCCAGCAGTTTATCGGGGCAGGCCCTGAGCACAGATACGCAGTATTTT. The chain combines TRBV28 with TRBJ2-3, with D perhaps matching TRBD1 or TRBD2 (5 bases each). The CDR3 length is 17 residues. The V gene's germline CDR1 is MDHEN and CDR2 SYDVKM. Trimming shortened V by 1 base and J by 0 bases, and 14 bases separated the two germline ends.

The chain has TRBV3-1 (or the pseudogene TRBV3-2) and TRBJ2-2; 9 bases are a match to TRBD1. V shed 1 base, J shed 5 bases, and the junction held 2 bases outside the gene matches. CDR3 length equals 15 residues. CDR1 and CDR2 from the germline V gene are LGHDT and YNNKEL (reference sequence). CDR3 nucleotide sequence: TGTGCCAGCAGCCAAGGACAGGGGGAGACCGGGGAGCTGTTTTTT. This codes for CASSQGQGETGELFF.

The rearrangement links TRBV13 to TRBJ2-7; no reliable D call. This CDR3 comprises 16 residues. CDR1 PRHDT and CDR2 FYEKMQ come from the germline V gene (reference sequence). The ends were cut back, 5 bases at V and 0 bases at J, with 17 bases in the middle. CDR3 sequence (DNA): TGTGCCAGCAGCCCACGCGACAAGGTCTTCTCCTACGAGCAGTACTTC. Its translation: CASSPRDKVFSYEQYF.

This clone was detected a few times. The V call is TRBV6-6, the J call TRBJ1-5, with D uncertain. Trimming pared 5 bases from V and 7 bases from J, leaving 15 bases between. This CDR3 is built from 14 residues. From germline, CDR1 is MNHNY and CDR2 SVGAGI (reference sequence). The CDR3: CASSPTGRSQPQHF. In nucleotides, the CDR3 is TGTGCCAGCAGTCCCACCGGGAGAAGCCAGCCCCAGCATTTT.

The chain carries TRBV5-4 and TRBJ2-7, with D possibly being TRBD2 (5 bases). Germline V CDR1 and CDR2: SGHNT, YYREEE (reference sequence). The V gene lost 5 bases and the J gene lost 6 bases, with 18 bases spanning the gap. The CDR3 sequence is 14 residues long. CDR3 nucleotide sequence: TGTGCCAGCAGAGTCTTCGGGAAGGGCTTCGAGCAGTACTTC. This sequence encodes CASRVFGKGFEQYF.

The chain carries TRBV30 and TRBJ1-6; unclear D gene. Trimming stripped 2 bases from V and 7 bases from J, with 12 bases between. CDR1 is GTSNPN and CDR2 is SVGIG in the germline V gene (reference sequence). The CDR3 runs 14 residues. CDR3 amino acids: CAWSKNSLNSPLHF. Written as DNA, the CDR3 is TGTGCCTGGAGTAAGAACTCCCTAAATTCACCCCTCCACTTT.

This clone was counted a single time. The V and J genes are TRBV24-1 and TRBJ1-1; possible D gene TRBD1, 6 bases. V lost 2 bases and J lost 1, with 10 bases in between. This CDR3 has 15 amino acids. Germline V gene lookup returns CDR1 KGHDR and CDR2 SFDVKD. CDR3 in amino acids: CATSDSRGGNTEAFF. CDR3 coding DNA: TGTGCCACCAGTGATTCTAGGGGGGGGAACACTGAAGCTTTCTTT.

The chain carries TRBV7-6 and TRBJ1-6; D is uncertain. The CDR3 has 18 amino acids. The germline V gene has CDR1 SGHVS and CDR2 FNYEAQ. The germline V and J ends were trimmed by 5 bases and 0 bases, with 17 bases remaining between them. CDR3 nucleotides: TGTGCCAGCAGCGCCCAACCGGGTAGATCCTCCTATAATTCACCCCTCCACTTT. It translates to CASSAQPGRSSYNSPLHF.

V usage is TRBV18 and J usage is TRBJ2-7; D gene unclear. Per the germline V gene, CDR1 is KGHSH and CDR2 is LQKENI. V dropped 0 bases and J dropped 6 bases, with 12 bases sitting between them. The CDR3 consists of 14 residues. CDR3 nucleotide sequence: TGTGCCAGCTCACCACCGGGATCCCCGGGCGAGCAGTACTTC. Protein sequence: CASSPPGSPGEQYF. The full variable domain, rest sourced from reference TRBV18 and TRBJ2-7, is NAGVMQNPRHLVRRRGQEARLRCSPMKGHSHVYWYRQLPEEGLKFMVYLQKENIIDESGMPKERFSAEFPKEGPSILRIQQVVRGDSAAYFCASSPPGSPGEQYFGPGTRLTVT.

Here the CDR3 DNA reads TGCGCCAGCAGCCCTCTAGCGGGGGAAAGCACCGGGGAGCTGTTTTTT. Protein product: CASSPLAGESTGELFF. The chain employs TRBV5-1 and TRBJ2-2; TRBD2 matches 10 bases. In germline, CDR1 is SGHRS, CDR2 YFSETQ. The CDR3 has 16 residues. Trimming took 4 bases from V and 4 from J; bases not matched to a gene: 7.

This clone has just one count. This rearrangement joins TRBV12-3 or TRBV12-4 to TRBJ1-3; the D is unclear. This CDR3 contains 13 residues. The V and J ends lost 10 bases and 0 bases respectively, with 10 bases between them. The CDR3 sequence: CAIGRSSGNTIYF. Here the CDR3 DNA reads TGTGCCATCGGACGGAGCTCTGGAAACACCATATATTTT.